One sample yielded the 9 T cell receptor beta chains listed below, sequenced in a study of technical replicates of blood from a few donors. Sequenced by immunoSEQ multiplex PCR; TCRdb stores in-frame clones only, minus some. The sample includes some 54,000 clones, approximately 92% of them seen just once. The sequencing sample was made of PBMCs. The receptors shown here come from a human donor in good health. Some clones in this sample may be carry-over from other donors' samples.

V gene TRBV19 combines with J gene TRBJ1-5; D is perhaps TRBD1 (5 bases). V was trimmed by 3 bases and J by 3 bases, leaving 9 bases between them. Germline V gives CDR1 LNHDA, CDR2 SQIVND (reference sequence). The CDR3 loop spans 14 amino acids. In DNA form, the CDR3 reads TGTGCCAGTAGTATTTCACAGGTCAATCAGCCCCAGCATTTT. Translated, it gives CASSISQVNQPQHF.

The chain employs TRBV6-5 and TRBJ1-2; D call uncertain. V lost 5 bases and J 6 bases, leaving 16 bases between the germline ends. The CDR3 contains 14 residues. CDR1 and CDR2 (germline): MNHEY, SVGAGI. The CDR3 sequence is CASSGRGLGNGYTF. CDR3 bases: TGTGCCAGCAGTGGACGGGGATTGGGTAATGGCTACACCTTC.

The CDR3 DNA follows: TGTGCCAGCAGCGCAGGACAGGGGGGGATGTACGAGCAGTACTTC. It translates to CASSAGQGGMYEQYF. The chain recombines TRBV9 with TRBJ2-7; TRBD1 agrees at 10 bases. The CDR3 has 15 residues. Germline V gene sequence: CDR1 SGDLS, CDR2 YYNGEE. The junction had 7 bases not matched to a gene; V was cut back by 3 bases and J by 4 bases.

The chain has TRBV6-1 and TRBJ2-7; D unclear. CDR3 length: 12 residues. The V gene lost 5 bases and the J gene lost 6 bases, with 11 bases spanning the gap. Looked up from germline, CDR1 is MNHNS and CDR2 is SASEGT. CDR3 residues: CASSRDLGEQYF. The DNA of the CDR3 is TGTGCCAGCAGTAGAGACCTAGGCGAGCAGTACTTC.

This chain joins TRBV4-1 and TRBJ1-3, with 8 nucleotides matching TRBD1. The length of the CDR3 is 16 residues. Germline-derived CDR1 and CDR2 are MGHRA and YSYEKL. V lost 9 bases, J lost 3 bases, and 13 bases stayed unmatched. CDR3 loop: CASSAAGGAYGNTIYF. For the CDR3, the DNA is TGCGCCAGTTCCGCCGCAGGGGGCGCGTATGGAAACACCATATATTTT.

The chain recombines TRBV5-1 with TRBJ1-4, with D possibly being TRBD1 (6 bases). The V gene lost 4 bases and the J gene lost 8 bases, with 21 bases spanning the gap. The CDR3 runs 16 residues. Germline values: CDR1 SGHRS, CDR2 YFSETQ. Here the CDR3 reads CASSRGTPVPGEKLFF. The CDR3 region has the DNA TGCGCCAGCAGCCGAGGGACACCGGTACCCGGGGAAAAACTGTTTTTT.

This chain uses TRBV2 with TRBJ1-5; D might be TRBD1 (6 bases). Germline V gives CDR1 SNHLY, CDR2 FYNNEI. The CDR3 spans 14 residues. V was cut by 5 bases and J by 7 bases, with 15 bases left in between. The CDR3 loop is CASSQQGTMQPQHF. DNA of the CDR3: TGTGCCAGCAGTCAACAGGGTACGATGCAGCCCCAGCATTTT.

CDR3 in amino acids: CASSLDRGWETQYF. In DNA form, the CDR3 reads TGTGCCAGCAGCCTGGACAGGGGTTGGGAGACCCAGTACTTC. The V gene is TRBV7-2, the J gene TRBJ2-5; 9 bases map to TRBD1. The CDR3 runs to 14 residues. The J segment lost 5 bases and the V segment lost 5 bases, leaving 6 bases of the junction unmatched. The germline V gene encodes CDR1 SGHTA and CDR2 FQGNSA.

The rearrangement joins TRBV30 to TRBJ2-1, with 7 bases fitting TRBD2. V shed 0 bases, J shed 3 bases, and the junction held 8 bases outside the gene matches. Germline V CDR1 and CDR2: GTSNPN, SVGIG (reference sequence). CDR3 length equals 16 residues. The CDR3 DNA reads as TGTGCCTGGAGTGTTCTTTCGGGAGGACTCTACAATGAGCAGTTCTTC. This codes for CAWSVLSGGLYNEQFF.